Sequencing of this T cell receptor (beta chain) was carried out in a study of monozygotic twins with inflammatory bowel disease. General study findings and limits: The data gave no support to a single strong IBD-associated signal or clonotype.

Points on this clonotype: Its target is not known.

Researchers isolated total RNA from whole blood without sorting T cells. TCRdb reworked the 5' RACE reads into one entry per CDR3 protein, no DNA. Its table records about 140,000 distinct CDR3 sequences. The source is a human donor with ulcerative colitis or Crohn's disease, or a healthy co-twin of an affected twin (not recorded which). Input material: blood.

CDR3: CASSPRGQGAPMNYEQYF. The V call is TRBV11-2, the J call TRBJ2-7; TCRdb picks TRBD1, but there is no DNA to check that call. In germline, CDR1 is SGHAT, CDR2 FQNNGV. This CDR3 comprises 18 residues. The full variable domain, with the rest looked up from reference TRBV11-2 and TRBJ2-7, is EAGVAQSPRYKIIEKRQSVAFWCNPISGHATLYWYQQILGQGPKLLIQFQNNGVVDDSQLPKDRFSAERLKGVDSTLKIQPAKLEDSAVYLCASSPRGQGAPMNYEQYFGPGTRLTVT.